Sequencing of this TCR beta chain was carried out in a study of T cell responses to AZD1222 COVID-19 vaccine. Profiling relied on immunoSEQ multiplex PCR, and the TCRdb table lists in-frame clones only, not all of them. This sample has 130,000 to 150,000 clones, with approximately 89% found just once. V lost 1 base and J lost 3, with 5 bases in between. The germline gives CDR1 SGHRS, CDR2 YFSETQ. The CDR3 totals 13 residues. Here the sequenced sample was peripheral blood, taken 28 days after the second AZD1222 dose. This TCR came from an adult who received the AZD1222 COVID-19 vaccine. The chain has TRBV5-1 and TRBJ1-5; D is unclear. CDR3 sequence reads: CASSLFTNQPQHF. For the CDR3, the DNA is TGCGCCAGCAGCTTGTTCACCAATCAGCCCCAGCATTTT.